This T cell receptor beta chain originates from a study of T cell repertoires in cytomegalovirus infection. In the study overall: Evidence of both CMV infection and a matching HLA type came from public TCR beta signatures.

The sample holds a few counts of this clonotype. What it binds is unknown. Trimming removed 0 bases at V and 5 bases at J, with 11 bases between. This CDR3 is 15 amino acids long. MiXCR, run by TCRdb on the reads, gives a single entry per CDR3 protein. This sample has 300,000 to 400,000 distinct CDR3 sequences, with approximately 32% found just once. The J gene is TRBJ2-1, the V gene TRBV12-3 or TRBV12-4; D perhaps matches TRBD1 (5 bases). The specimen was cultured PBMCs, collected from culture after CMV antigen stimulation. The source of this sequence is a human donor in good health (CMV status not recorded). Some clones in this sample may be carry-over from other donors' samples. The CDR3 DNA follows: TGTGCCAGCAGTTTAGCGAGGCCAGGGAACAATGAGCAGTTCTTC. Residues: CASSLARPGNNEQFF.